What follows describes a single TCR beta chain. Its target is unknown. Some clones are missing from TCRdb's copy, which holds only in-frame ones; the method was immunoSEQ multiplex PCR. The sample has about 50,000 clones, roughly 84% seen once. This specimen comes from a study of siplizumab effects on memory and regulatory T cells. Study-wide points: Confirmatory evidence of suppressive function in proliferating siplizumab-culture Tregs was not obtained.

Germline trimming cut 7 bases from V and 7 bases from J; bases unmatched to any gene: 14. This CDR3 is 16 amino acids long. The V gene's germline CDR1 is LGHNA and CDR2 YNFKEQ. The source material was naive CD8+ T cells sorted from blood. The receptor was isolated from a human donor in good health. J is TRBJ2-2 and V is TRBV4-2; TRBD2 agrees at 8 bases. CDR3 amino acids: CASTPLGGRSSGELFF. The CDR3 DNA follows: TGTGCCAGCACTCCCCTTGGCGGGAGGTCGAGCGGGGAGCTGTTTTTT.